Below, 8 T cell receptor beta chains from the same sample are listed, as sequenced in a study of a mutant IDH1 vaccine in newly diagnosed glioma. The assay was immunoSEQ multiplex PCR, and TCRdb's table has in-frame clones only and misses some. The profile covers tens of thousands of clones, with approximately 80% appearing a single time and more than 3% taken by the ten largest. For these receptors, no antigen is known. The time point was: week 5, during vaccination. Each dose of the vaccine consisted of 300 ug of mutant IDH1 20-mer peptide, with topical imiquimod. The sample consisted of PBMCs, taken from a glioma patient whose treatment included an IDH1 peptide vaccine. These receptors were collected from a man aged 30 to 45 with glioma.

This chain connects TRBV5-4 to TRBJ1-2; TRBD1 matches at 7 bases. The germline V gene has CDR1 SGHNT and CDR2 YYREEE (reference sequence). The CDR3 has 14 residues. V trimming: 4 bases; J trimming: 4 bases; junction bases outside the gene matches: 7. DNA for the CDR3: TGTGCCAGCAGCATGACAGGGCTTATCTATGGCTACACCTTC. This gives the protein CASSMTGLIYGYTF.

This clone was counted between two and nine times. The chain uses TRBV19 and TRBJ2-1; 7 nucleotides line up with TRBD1. The CDR3 totals 14 residues. From germline, CDR1 is LNHDA and CDR2 SQIVND (reference sequence). J lost 12 bases, V lost 5 bases, and 13 bases had no gene match. CDR3 coding DNA: TGTGCCAGTAGTCCCTGGGACAGCCCCTCCGGGCAGTTCTTC. Its protein is CASSPWDSPSGQFF. Supplemented by reference TRBV19 and TRBJ2-1, the full variable domain reads DGGITQSPKYLFRKEGQNVTLSCEQNLNHDAMYWYRQDPGQGLRLIYYSQIVNDFQKGDIAEGYSVSREKKESFPLTVTSAQKNPTAFYLCASSPWDSPSGQFFGPGTRLTVL.

The rearrangement links TRBV5-1 to TRBJ2-3, with D possibly matching TRBD1 (6 bases). The CDR3 totals 15 residues. Trimming removed 1 base from V and 5 bases from J, with 14 bases in between. Germline loops: CDR1 SGHRS, CDR2 YFSETQ. DNA for the CDR3: TGCGCCAGCAGCTTGAACGTGCAGGGGCGAGATACGCAGTATTTT. It codes for CASSLNVQGRDTQYF. Supplemented by reference TRBV5-1 and TRBJ2-3, the full variable domain reads KAGVTQTPRYLIKTRGQQVTLSCSPISGHRSVSWYQQTPGQGLQFLFEYFSETQRNKGNFPGRFSGRQFSNSRSEMNVSTLELGDSALYLCASSLNVQGRDTQYFGPGTRLTVL.

This clone was seen only a few times. CDR3 loop: CSGGQGIEAFF. CDR3 coding DNA: TGCAGCGGAGGACAGGGAATTGAAGCTTTCTTT. V and J are TRBV29-1 and TRBJ1-1; TRBD1 aligns across 8 bases. The CDR3 has 11 amino acids. The V gene's germline CDR1 is SQVTM and CDR2 ANQGSEA. V trimming: 7 bases; J trimming: 7 bases; junction bases outside the gene matches: 5. The variable domain in full, completed from reference TRBV29-1 and TRBJ1-1, reads SAVISQKPSRDICQRGTSLTIQCQVDSQVTMMFWYRQQPGQSLTLIATANQGSEATYESGFVIDKFPISRPNLTFSTLTVSNMSPEDSSIYLCSGGQGIEAFFGQGTRLTVV.

V usage is TRBV11-3 and J usage is TRBJ2-7; 12 bases are shared with TRBD1. The CDR3 is made up of 14 amino acids. Per the germline V gene, CDR1 is SGHNT and CDR2 is YENEEA. Trimming cost V 5 bases and J 4 bases; bases outside gene matches: 3. CDR3 sequence: CASSPGQGAYEQYF. For the CDR3, the DNA is TGTGCCAGCAGCCCGGGACAGGGGGCTTACGAGCAGTACTTC.

The gene calls are TRBV2 and TRBJ2-6; possibly TRBD2 for D (5 bases). This CDR3 is built from 19 residues. Germline V gene data show CDR1 as SNHLY and CDR2 as FYNNEI. The germline V and J ends were trimmed by 9 bases and 1 base, with 25 bases remaining between them. The CDR3 coding sequence is TGTGCCAGTGCCTTTCGAGGGTTAAGGAACCTTTCTGGGGCCAACGTCCTGACTTTC. It yields the protein CASAFRGLRNLSGANVLTF.

The chain combines TRBV19 with TRBJ1-5, with D perhaps matching TRBD1 (6 bases). CDR3 size: 16 residues. Germline-derived CDR1 and CDR2 are LNHDA and SQIVND (reference sequence). V gave up 6 bases and J gave up 0 bases, with 15 bases separating them. CDR3 nucleotides: TGTGCCAGTAGCTATTTACAGGGCCGTAGCAATCAGCCCCAGCATTTT. It is translated as CASSYLQGRSNQPQHF.

V usage is TRBV27 and J usage is TRBJ2-3, with unresolved D. CDR1 and CDR2 from the germline V gene are MNHEY and SMNVEV (reference sequence). V gave up 6 bases and J gave up 0 bases, with 7 bases separating them. The CDR3 has 13 residues. CDR3 in amino acids: CASSFESTDTQYF. The DNA for the CDR3 is TGTGCCAGCAGCTTCGAAAGCACAGATACGCAGTATTTT.